This T cell receptor (beta chain) was sequenced during a study of cytomegalovirus exposure and HLA in healthy donors. Overall study results and limits: Three chains linked to CMV were shown in vitro to be specific for CMV antigens. According to a subsequent analysis, TCR clusters identified in the first cohort showed a tendency to co-occur across the 100 to 150 validation repertoires. Some TCR beta chains (164 of them) were listed as cytomegalovirus-associated.

Some clones are missing from TCRdb's copy, which holds only in-frame ones; the method was immunoSEQ multiplex PCR. The table records roughly 150,000 clones, about nine tenths of them present only once. The donors were members of the roughly 120-subject validation cohort (separate from the roughly 670-subject first cohort). Trimming cost V 2 bases and J 4 bases, with 17 bases left between them. The CDR3 has 17 residues. CDR1 and CDR2 from the germline V gene are MGHRA and YSYEKL. As for this clone: Its target is not known.

The gene calls are TRBV4-1 and TRBJ2-2; no clear D gene. The sequencing sample was made of PBMCs. This TCR was sampled from a woman aged 30 to 39 in good health and CMV-seronegative. CDR3 in amino acids: CASSQKPPETSTGELFF. The CDR3 DNA is TGCGCCAGCAGCCAAAAACCTCCCGAGACATCCACCGGGGAGCTGTTTTTT.